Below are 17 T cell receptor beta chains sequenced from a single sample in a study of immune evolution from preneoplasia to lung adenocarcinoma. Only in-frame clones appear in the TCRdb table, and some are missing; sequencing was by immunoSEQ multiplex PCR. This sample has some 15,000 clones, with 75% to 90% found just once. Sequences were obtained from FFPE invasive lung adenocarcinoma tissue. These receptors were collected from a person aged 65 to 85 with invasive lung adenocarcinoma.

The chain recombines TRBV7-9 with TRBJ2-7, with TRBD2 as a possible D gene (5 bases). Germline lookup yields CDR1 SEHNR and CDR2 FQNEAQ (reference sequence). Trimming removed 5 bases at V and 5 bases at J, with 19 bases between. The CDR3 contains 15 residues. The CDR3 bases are TGTGCCAGCAGCCCCCTTATAGGTAGCGCCAACGAGCAGTACTTC. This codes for CASSPLIGSANEQYF.

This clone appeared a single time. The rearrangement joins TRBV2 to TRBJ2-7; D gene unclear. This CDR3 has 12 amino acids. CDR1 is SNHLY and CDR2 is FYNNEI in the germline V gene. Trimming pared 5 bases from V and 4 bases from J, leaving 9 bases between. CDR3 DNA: TGTGCCAGCAGTATTGGTGTATACGAGCAGTACTTC. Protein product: CASSIGVYEQYF.

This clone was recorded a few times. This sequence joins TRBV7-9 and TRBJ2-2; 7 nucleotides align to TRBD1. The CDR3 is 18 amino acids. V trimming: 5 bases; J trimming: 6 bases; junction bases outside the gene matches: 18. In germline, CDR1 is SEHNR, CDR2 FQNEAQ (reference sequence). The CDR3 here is CASSKTTTGAGRAGELFF. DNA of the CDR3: TGTGCCAGCAGCAAGACGACAACAGGGGCAGGGAGAGCCGGGGAGCTGTTTTTT.

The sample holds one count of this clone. For the CDR3, the DNA is TGTGCCAGCAGTTTGGAGGGGGCGAGGAATCAGCCCCAGCATTTT. Amino acid sequence: CASSLEGARNQPQHF. The V and J genes are TRBV28 and TRBJ1-5; 7 bases are a match to TRBD1. CDR1 MDHEN and CDR2 SYDVKM come from the germline V gene. J gave up 4 bases and V 3 bases, and 6 bases lay outside the gene matches. The CDR3 is 15 residues long.

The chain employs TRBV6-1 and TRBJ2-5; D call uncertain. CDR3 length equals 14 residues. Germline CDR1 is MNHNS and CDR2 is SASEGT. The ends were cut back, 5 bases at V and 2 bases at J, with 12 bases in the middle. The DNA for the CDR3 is TGTGCCAGCAGTTTCAATCCGGATCAAGAGACCCAGTACTTC. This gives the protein CASSFNPDQETQYF.

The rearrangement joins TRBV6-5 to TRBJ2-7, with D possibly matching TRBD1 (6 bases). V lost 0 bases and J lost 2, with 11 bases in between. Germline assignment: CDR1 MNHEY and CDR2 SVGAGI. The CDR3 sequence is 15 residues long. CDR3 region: CASSYSWTVTYEQYF. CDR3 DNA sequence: TGTGCCAGCAGTTACTCGTGGACAGTAACCTACGAGCAGTACTTC.

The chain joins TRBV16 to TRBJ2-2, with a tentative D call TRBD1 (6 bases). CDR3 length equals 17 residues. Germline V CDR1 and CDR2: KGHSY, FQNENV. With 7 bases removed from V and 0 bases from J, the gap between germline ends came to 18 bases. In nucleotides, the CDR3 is TGTGCCAGCACGGGCAGGGGCACGGCTGCGAACACCGGGGAGCTGTTTTTT. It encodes CASTGRGTAANTGELFF.

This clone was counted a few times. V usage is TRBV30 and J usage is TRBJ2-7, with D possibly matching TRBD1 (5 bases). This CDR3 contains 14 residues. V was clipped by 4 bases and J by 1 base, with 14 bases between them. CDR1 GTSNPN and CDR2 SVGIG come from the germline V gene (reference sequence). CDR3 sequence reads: CAWKQFRGSYEQYF. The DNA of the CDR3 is TGTGCCTGGAAACAGTTTAGGGGATCCTACGAGCAGTACTTC. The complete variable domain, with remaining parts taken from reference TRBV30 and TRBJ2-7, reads SQTIHQWPATLVQPVGSPLSLECTVEGTSNPNLYWYRQAAGRGLQLLFYSVGIGQISSEVPQNLSASRPQDRQFILSSKKLLLSDSGFYLCAWKQFRGSYEQYFGPGTRLTVT.

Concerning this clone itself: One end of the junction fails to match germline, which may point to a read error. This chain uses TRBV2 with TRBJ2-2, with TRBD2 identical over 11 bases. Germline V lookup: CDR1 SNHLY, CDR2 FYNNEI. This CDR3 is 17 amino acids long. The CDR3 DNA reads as TGTGCCGGCAGCGGGAGGCTAGCGGGGGGCAACACCGGGGAGCTGTTTTTT. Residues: CAGSGRLAGGNTGELFF.

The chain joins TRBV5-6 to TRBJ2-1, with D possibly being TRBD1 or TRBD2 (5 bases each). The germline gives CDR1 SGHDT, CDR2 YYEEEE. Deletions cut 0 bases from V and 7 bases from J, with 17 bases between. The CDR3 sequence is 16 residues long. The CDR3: CASSLDPVRWGNEQFF. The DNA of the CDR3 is TGTGCCAGCAGCTTGGACCCCGTTCGGTGGGGGAATGAGCAGTTCTTC.

Here the CDR3 DNA reads TGTGCCAGCAGCTCCCGGGTGAGCTATAGCACAGATACGCAGTATTTT. Protein product: CASSSRVSYSTDTQYF. The V call is TRBV14, the J call TRBJ2-3; the D is unclear. V dropped 5 bases and J dropped 0 bases, with 15 bases sitting between them. This CDR3 is built from 16 residues. CDR1 is SGHDN, CDR2 FVKESK, per germline. Combining the CDR3 with reference TRBV14 and TRBJ2-3 gives the whole variable domain EAGVTQFPSHSVIEKGQTVTLRCDPISGHDNLYWYRRVMGKEIKFLLHFVKESKQDESGMPNNRFLAERTGGTYSTLKVQPAELEDSGVYFCASSSRVSYSTDTQYFGPGTRLTVL.

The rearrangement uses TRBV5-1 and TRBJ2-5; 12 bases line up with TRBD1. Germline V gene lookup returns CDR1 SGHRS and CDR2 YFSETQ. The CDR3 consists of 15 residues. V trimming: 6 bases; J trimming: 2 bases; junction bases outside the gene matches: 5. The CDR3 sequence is CASIRGQGAQETQYF. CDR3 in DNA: TGCGCCAGCATCCGGGGACAGGGGGCACAAGAGACCCAGTACTTC.

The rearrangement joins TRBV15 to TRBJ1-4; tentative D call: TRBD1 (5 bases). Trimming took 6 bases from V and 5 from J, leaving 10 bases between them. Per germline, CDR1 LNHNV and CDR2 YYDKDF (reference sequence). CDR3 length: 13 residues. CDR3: CATSNAGNEKLFF. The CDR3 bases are TGTGCCACCAGTAACGCAGGGAATGAAAAACTGTTTTTT. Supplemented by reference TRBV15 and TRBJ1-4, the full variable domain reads DAMVIQNPRYQVTQFGKPVTLSCSQTLNHNVMYWYQQKSSQAPKLLFHYYDKDFNNEADTPDNFQSRRPNTSFCFLDIRSPGLGDTAMYLCATSNAGNEKLFFGSGTQLSVL.

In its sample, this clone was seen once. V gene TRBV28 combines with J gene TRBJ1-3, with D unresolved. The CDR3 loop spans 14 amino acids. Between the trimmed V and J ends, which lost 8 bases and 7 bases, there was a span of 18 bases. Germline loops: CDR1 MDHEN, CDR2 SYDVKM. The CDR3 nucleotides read TGTGCCAGCTCACCCCCGACGACGGGCAACACCATATATTTT. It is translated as CASSPPTTGNTIYF.

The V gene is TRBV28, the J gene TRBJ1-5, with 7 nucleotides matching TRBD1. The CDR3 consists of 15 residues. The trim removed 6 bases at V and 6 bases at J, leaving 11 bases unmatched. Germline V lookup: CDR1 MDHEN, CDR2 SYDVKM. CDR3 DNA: TGTGCCAGCAGCTCCCCCGTAGGGGGCGTTCAGCCCCAGCATTTT. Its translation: CASSSPVGGVQPQHF.

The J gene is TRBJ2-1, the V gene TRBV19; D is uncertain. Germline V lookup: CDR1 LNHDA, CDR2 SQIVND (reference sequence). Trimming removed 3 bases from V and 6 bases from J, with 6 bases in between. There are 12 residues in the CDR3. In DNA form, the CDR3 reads TGTGCCAGTAGTATCCCCGGCAATGAGCAGTTCTTC. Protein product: CASSIPGNEQFF.

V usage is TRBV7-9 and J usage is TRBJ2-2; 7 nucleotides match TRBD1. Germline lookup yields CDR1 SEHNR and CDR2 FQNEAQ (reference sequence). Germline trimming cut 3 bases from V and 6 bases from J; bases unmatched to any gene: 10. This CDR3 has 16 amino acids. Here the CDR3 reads CASSLGAVDRAGELFF. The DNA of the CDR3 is TGTGCCAGCAGCTTGGGGGCCGTTGACAGGGCCGGGGAGCTGTTTTTT.